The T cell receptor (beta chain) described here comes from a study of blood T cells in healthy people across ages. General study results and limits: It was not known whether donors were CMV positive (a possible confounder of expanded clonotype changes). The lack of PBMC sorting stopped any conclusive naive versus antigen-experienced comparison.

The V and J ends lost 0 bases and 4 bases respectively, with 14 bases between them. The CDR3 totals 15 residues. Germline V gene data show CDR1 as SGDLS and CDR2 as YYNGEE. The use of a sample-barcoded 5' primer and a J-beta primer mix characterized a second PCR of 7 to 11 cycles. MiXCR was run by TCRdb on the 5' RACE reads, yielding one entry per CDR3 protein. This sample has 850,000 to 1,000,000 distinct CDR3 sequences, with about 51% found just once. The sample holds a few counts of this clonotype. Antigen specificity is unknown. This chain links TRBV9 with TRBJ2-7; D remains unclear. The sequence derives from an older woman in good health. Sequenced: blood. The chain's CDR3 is CASSVAPSSTYEQYF. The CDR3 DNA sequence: TGTGCCAGCAGCGTAGCCCCCTCATCAACGTACGAGCAGTACTTC.